These 15 T cell receptor beta chains came from one sample sequenced in a study of cytomegalovirus exposure and HLA in healthy donors. PCR involved 60 Vbeta and 13 Jbeta primers. Generated by immunoSEQ multiplex PCR, the TCRdb table keeps only in-frame clones and is missing some. This sample has about 170,000 clones, with around 68% found just once. The source material was PBMCs. These receptors originate from a middle-aged man in good health and CMV-seronegative.

The chain joins TRBV5-1 to TRBJ2-3; D is possibly TRBD2 (6 bases). The V and J ends lost 0 bases and 2 bases respectively, with 13 bases between them. This CDR3 contains 16 residues. Germline V gives CDR1 SGHRS, CDR2 YFSETQ. This CDR3 is CASSLVLRGDTDTQYF. The CDR3 coding sequence is TGCGCCAGCAGCTTGGTTCTGCGGGGAGACACAGATACGCAGTATTTT.

This clone appeared a few times. The V and J genes are TRBV5-6 and TRBJ1-5; D gene uncertain. Germline lookup yields CDR1 SGHDT and CDR2 YYEEEE. The germline V and J ends were trimmed by 1 base and 6 bases, with 8 bases remaining between them. The CDR3 spans 13 residues. CDR3 nucleotides: TGTGCCAGCAGCTTGAATCCAGGTCAGCCCCAGCATTTT. Its translation is CASSLNPGQPQHF.

About this clone itself: The junction departs from the called germline gene at one end, perhaps through a read error. The chain couples TRBV7-9 to TRBJ1-1, with 10 bases lining up with TRBD1. This CDR3 region has 15 residues. Germline values: CDR1 SEHNR, CDR2 FQNEAQ (reference sequence). CDR3 DNA sequence: TGTGCCAGCAGCTTTACCCGGGACAGGGGTTTTAAGGCTCTCTTT. Translated: CASSFTRDRGFKALF. Supplemented by reference TRBV7-9 and TRBJ1-1, the full variable domain reads DTGVSQNPRHKITKRGQNVTFRCDPISEHNRLYWYRQTLGQGPEFLTYFQNEAQLEKSRLLSDRFSAERPKGSFSTLEIQRTEQGDSAMYLCASSFTRDRGFKALFGQGTRLTVV.

This chain joins TRBV10-1 and TRBJ2-7; 7 bases are a match to TRBD1. CDR3 length: 14 amino acids. V gave up 6 bases and J gave up 1 base; unmatched junction bases: 6. CDR1 WNHNN and CDR2 SYGVQD come from the germline V gene (reference sequence). The CDR3 is CASRAGTASYEQYF. CDR3 coding DNA: TGCGCCAGCAGAGCCGGGACAGCGTCCTACGAGCAGTACTTC.

The chain is built from TRBV7-3 and TRBJ1-1; no definite D call. The CDR3 length is 13 residues. CDR1 is SGHTA and CDR2 is FQGTGA in the germline V gene. With 3 bases removed from V and 3 bases from J, the gap between germline ends came to 8 bases. The CDR3 coding sequence is TGTGCCAGCAGCTTGGAGCGTTACACTGAAGCTTTCTTT. This sequence encodes CASSLERYTEAFF.

This clone showed up just a few times. The V gene is TRBV6-5, the J gene TRBJ2-7; no firm D call. Per the germline V gene, CDR1 is MNHEY and CDR2 is SVGAGI. The CDR3 loop spans 16 amino acids. Trimming left V 4 bases short and J 3 bases short, with 19 bases between. CDR3 loop: CASSLALPGINYEQYF. The DNA for the CDR3 is TGTGCCAGCAGTTTGGCTCTTCCAGGAATAAACTACGAGCAGTACTTC.

V and J are TRBV27 and TRBJ2-3, with D possibly being TRBD2 (5 bases). Germline lookup yields CDR1 MNHEY and CDR2 SMNVEV (reference sequence). This CDR3 comprises 14 residues. V lost 7 bases and J 0 bases, leaving 11 bases between the germline ends. The CDR3, as DNA: TGTGCCAGCACGGCGGGTTTTAGCACAGATACGCAGTATTTT. This gives the protein CASTAGFSTDTQYF.

CDR3 DNA sequence: TGTGCCAGCAGCTTAAGCCATTCCACAGATACGCAGTATTTT. Translation gives CASSLSHSTDTQYF. This chain links TRBV7-2 with TRBJ2-3; D call uncertain. The CDR3 contains 14 residues. Trimming pared 2 bases from V and 2 bases from J, leaving 8 bases between. The germline V gene has CDR1 SGHTA and CDR2 FQGNSA.

The table lists this clone with a few counts. CDR3 nucleotides: TGTGCCAGCAGCTTTGGCGGTTTCGGGGCCAACGTCCTGACTTTC. Protein sequence: CASSFGGFGANVLTF. The rearrangement uses TRBV11-2 and TRBJ2-6; D call uncertain. Germline-derived CDR1 and CDR2 are SGHAT and FQNNGV. The CDR3 contains 15 residues. Trimming took off 3 bases at V and 4 bases at J, with 10 bases between the two ends.

The chain carries TRBV7-2 and TRBJ2-5, with 7 positions matching TRBD1. Germline V gene lookup returns CDR1 SGHTA and CDR2 FQGNSA. Losses at the gene ends were 5 bases for V and 7 bases for J; bases not matched to a gene: 10. The CDR3 runs to 14 residues. The CDR3 DNA follows: TGTGCCAGCAGCATCCAAGGGACAGTGGTGACCCAGTACTTC. It encodes CASSIQGTVVTQYF.

The gene calls are TRBV19 and TRBJ2-7; D uncertain. Trimming stripped 6 bases from V and 2 bases from J, with 17 bases between. CDR1 and CDR2 (germline): LNHDA, SQIVND (reference sequence). CDR3 size: 15 residues. This CDR3 is CASRRSGPGPYEQYF. Written as DNA, the CDR3 is TGTGCCAGTAGACGCTCAGGCCCCGGCCCCTACGAGCAGTACTTC.

The rearrangement uses TRBV7-2 and TRBJ1-4; the match to TRBD1 covers 8 bases. Germline V CDR1 and CDR2: SGHTA, FQGNSA. The CDR3 spans 16 residues. V was clipped by 5 bases and J by 0 bases; unmatched bases: 5. CDR3 in DNA: TGTGCCAGCAGCCCCCGGGACAGGACAACTAATGAAAAACTGTTTTTT. It specifies CASSPRDRTTNEKLFF.

This sequence joins TRBV27 and TRBJ2-3, with 9 nucleotides matching TRBD1. The V gene end was trimmed by 6 bases and the J gene end by 2 bases; junction bases not matched to a gene: 6. This CDR3 region has 15 residues. Germline V lookup: CDR1 MNHEY, CDR2 SMNVEV (reference sequence). CDR3 loop: CASRSGTGNTDTQYF. The CDR3 bases are TGTGCCAGCAGATCCGGGACAGGGAACACAGATACGCAGTATTTT.

With respect to this clone: Other DNA sequences from this sample encode an identical CDR3 as well. This sequence joins TRBV7-3 and TRBJ2-7, with D perhaps TRBD2 (6 bases). V lost 3 bases and J lost 3, with 9 bases in between. Per germline, CDR1 SGHTA and CDR2 FQGTGA. The CDR3 runs 13 residues. DNA for the CDR3: TGTGCCAGCAGCTTGTCCGGGAGCTACGAGCAGTACTTC. Translated, it gives CASSLSGSYEQYF.

With respect to this clone: Different DNA sequences within this sample yield the same CDR3. V gene TRBV9 combines with J gene TRBJ1-2; 11 positions agree with TRBD1. The germline V gene encodes CDR1 SGDLS and CDR2 YYNGEE. The CDR3 extends over 14 amino acids. J lost 5 bases, V lost 2 bases, and 2 bases had no gene match. This CDR3 reads CASSVGQGAYGYTF. The CDR3 DNA follows: TGTGCCAGCAGCGTCGGACAGGGGGCGTATGGCTACACCTTC.